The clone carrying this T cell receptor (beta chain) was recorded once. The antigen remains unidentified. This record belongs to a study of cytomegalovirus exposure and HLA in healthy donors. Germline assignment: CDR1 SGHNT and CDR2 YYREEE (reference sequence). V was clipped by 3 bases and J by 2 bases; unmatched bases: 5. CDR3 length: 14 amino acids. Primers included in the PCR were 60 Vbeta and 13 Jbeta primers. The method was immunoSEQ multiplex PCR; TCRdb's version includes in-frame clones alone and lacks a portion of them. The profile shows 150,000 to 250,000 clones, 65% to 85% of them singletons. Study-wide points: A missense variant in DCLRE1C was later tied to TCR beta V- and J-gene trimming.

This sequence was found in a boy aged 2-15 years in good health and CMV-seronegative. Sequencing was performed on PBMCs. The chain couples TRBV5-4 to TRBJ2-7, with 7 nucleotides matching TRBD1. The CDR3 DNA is TGTGCCAGCAGCTGGGGGACAGACACCTACGAGCAGTACTTC. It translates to CASSWGTDTYEQYF.